This record covers a single T cell receptor beta chain. The CDR3 spans 15 residues. V lost 0 bases and J lost 6, with 10 bases in between. Germline V gene lookup returns CDR1 SGHRS and CDR2 YFSETQ. Preparing the TCRbeta library involved the use of unique molecular identifiers. TCRdb re-analysed the PCR reads in MiXCR, keeping a single row per CDR3 protein. The data show about 420,000 distinct CDR3 sequences, under 13% seen once. This specimen belongs to a study of T-cell reconstitution after alpha-beta-depleted transplantation in children. Specimen: PBMCs from the stem cell graft donor, collected from the stem cell graft. The receptor was derived from a human donor who donated a stem cell graft to a child with acute myeloid leukemia. The rearrangement uses TRBV5-1 and TRBJ1-6, with D perhaps matching TRBD1 (5 bases). CDR3 residues: CASSLDGGSNSPLHF. The CDR3 DNA follows: TGCGCCAGCAGCTTGGATGGGGGTAGTAATTCACCCCTCCACTTT. Full variable domain (rest looked up from reference TRBV5-1 and TRBJ1-6): KAGVTQTPRYLIKTRGQQVTLSCSPISGHRSVSWYQQTPGQGLQFLFEYFSETQRNKGNFPGRFSGRQFSNSRSEMNVSTLELGDSALYLCASSLDGGSNSPLHFGNGTRLTVT.